This T cell receptor beta chain is from a study of cytomegalovirus exposure and HLA in healthy donors. The wider study: Within the Caucasian-associated ancestry cluster were 81% of the 300 to 450 genotyped donors.

V lost 5 bases and J lost 1; bases outside the gene matches: 7. CDR1 is LNHDA and CDR2 is SQIVND in the germline V gene (reference sequence). This CDR3 region has 15 residues. PCR primers comprised 60 Vbeta and 13 Jbeta primers. This table comes from immunoSEQ multiplex PCR, and its TCRdb copy is limited to in-frame clones, with some not included. The table includes 100,000 to 120,000 clones, about 80% detected once. The rearrangement uses TRBV19 and TRBJ1-1; 7 bases are a match to TRBD1. Source material: PBMCs. The clonotype comes from a woman aged 55-75 years in good health and CMV-seropositive. CDR3: CASSLPQGWNTEAFF. The DNA of the CDR3 is TGTGCCAGTAGTCTACCACAGGGGTGGAACACTGAAGCTTTCTTT.